This TCR beta chain was captured by sequencing in a study of blood T cell repertoires in COVID-19. This clone was observed a single time. Measured with immunoSEQ multiplex PCR; TCRdb has only the in-frame clones, and not every one. The sample has about 160,000 clones; less than 90% are singletons. With 1 base removed from V and 6 bases from J, the gap between germline ends came to 11 bases. The CDR3 has 15 residues. Germline lookup yields CDR1 SGDLS and CDR2 YYNGEE. The receptor was isolated from a woman aged 50 to 60 who had recovered from COVID-19. The V gene is TRBV9, the J gene TRBJ1-6; D is ambiguous. Sequencing was performed on PBMCs or T cells enriched from blood (not recorded which). Here the CDR3 reads CASSVLAAGNSPLHF. The CDR3 nucleotides read TGTGCCAGCAGCGTACTTGCAGCGGGTAATTCACCCCTCCACTTT.